These 30 T cell receptor beta chains share one sample of origin, sequenced in a study of response to subunit inactivated influenza vaccine. TCRdb re-called the RT-PCR reads through MiXCR, storing one row per CDR3 protein. The sample lists 800,000 to 1,000,000 distinct CDR3 sequences; 21% were seen once. Sequenced material: PBMCs from blood, taken roughly 5 days after vaccination. All receptors derive from a man between 50 and 59 years old who received an inactivated influenza vaccine.

This clonotype was counted at least ten times. The rearrangement links TRBV29-1 to TRBJ2-7; a weak D match, TRBD1 (5 bases). Germline V gives CDR1 SQVTM, CDR2 ANQGSEA. CDR3 length: 12 amino acids. V dropped 4 bases and J dropped 6 bases, with 13 bases sitting between them. CDR3 in amino acids: CSVAAGLGEQYF. In DNA, the CDR3 is TGCAGCGTTGCCGCAGGGCTGGGCGAGCAGTACTTC.

This clonotype was picked up a small number of times. The chain links TRBV6-6 to TRBJ2-7, with 7 bases aligning to TRBD1. The CDR3 consists of 12 residues. V lost 10 bases, J lost 6 bases, and 9 bases stayed unmatched. The germline CDR1 and CDR2 sequences are MNHNY and SVGAGI (reference sequence). CDR3 in DNA: TGTGCCACCTGGGGACAGAGGAGCGAGCAGTACTTC. Amino acids: CATWGQRSEQYF.

This clonotype occurred many times. This CDR3 is CSVGLAELPKNIQYF. For the CDR3, the DNA is TGCAGCGTTGGACTAGCGGAATTGCCCAAAAACATTCAGTACTTC. The chain is built from TRBV29-1 and TRBJ2-4; 9 bases fit TRBD2. Germline values: CDR1 SQVTM, CDR2 ANQGSEA. The CDR3 loop spans 15 amino acids. The junction had 6 bases not matched to a gene; V was cut back by 4 bases and J by 2 bases.

This clonotype appeared many times. The chain employs TRBV7-8 and TRBJ2-1; 7 nucleotides line up with TRBD1. There are 15 residues in the CDR3. After removal of 2 bases from V and 4 bases from J, the junction contained 5 bases not matched to a gene. Germline V gene sequence: CDR1 SGHVS, CDR2 FQNEAQ. The CDR3 nucleotides read TGTGCCAGCAGCTTATGGCAGGGGGTATACAATGAGCAGTTCTTC. It translates to CASSLWQGVYNEQFF.

V and J are TRBV4-3 and TRBJ2-5; D is ambiguous. Germline V gene data show CDR1 as LGHNA and CDR2 as YSLEER. The CDR3 has 17 residues. Trimming left V 1 base short and J 1 base short, with 16 bases between. The CDR3 DNA reads as TGCGCCAGCAGCCAAGGACCCTACGGAGTCCCCCAAGAGACCCAGTACTTC. Translated, it gives CASSQGPYGVPQETQYF.

Note on this clonotype: The junction shows a germline mismatch at one end, possibly a read error. This rearrangement joins TRBV12-3 or TRBV12-4 to TRBJ2-1; 14 bases map to TRBD2. The CDR3 loop spans 18 amino acids. CDR3 DNA sequence: TGTGCCATCAGTCCGCTGGGACTAGCGGGGGCTCCCTACAATGAGCAGTTCTTC. Translated, it gives CAISPLGLAGAPYNEQFF.

This clonotype was counted only a few times. The J gene is TRBJ1-1, the V gene TRBV9, with D possibly matching TRBD1 (5 bases). CDR1 is SGDLS, CDR2 YYNGEE, per germline. The CDR3 loop spans 15 amino acids. With 3 bases removed from V and 3 bases from J, the gap between germline ends came to 15 bases. The CDR3 DNA reads TGTGCCAGCAGCGATACAGGTATCGGAGACACTGAAGCTTTCTTT. This gives the protein CASSDTGIGDTEAFF.

In this sample, this clonotype turned up a few times. The V and J genes are TRBV12-3 or TRBV12-4 and TRBJ2-7, with D tentatively TRBD1 (6 bases). The CDR3 covers 17 residues. The ends were cut back, 3 bases at V and 0 bases at J, with 18 bases in the middle. The CDR3 loop reads CASSFGPHRESSYEQYF. The DNA for the CDR3 is TGTGCCAGCAGTTTCGGCCCCCACAGGGAGAGCTCCTACGAGCAGTACTTC.

This clonotype was seen a handful of times. The rearrangement joins TRBV2 to TRBJ2-7; unclear D gene. V was pared by 4 bases and J by 3 bases, with 7 bases between. This CDR3 region has 12 residues. Germline V gene lookup returns CDR1 SNHLY and CDR2 FYNNEI. The CDR3 here is CASSAHLYEQYF. Written as DNA, the CDR3 is TGTGCCAGCAGTGCACACCTCTACGAGCAGTACTTC.

This clonotype came up a few times. The chain has TRBV9 and TRBJ2-1; D may be TRBD2 (6 bases). The CDR3 is 15 residues long. Germline V gene lookup returns CDR1 SGDLS and CDR2 YYNGEE. V lost 4 bases and J lost 4, with 15 bases in between. The CDR3 loop is CASSTGNSGYNEQFF. The CDR3 DNA is TGTGCCAGCAGCACTGGAAATAGCGGATACAATGAGCAGTTCTTC.

This clonotype was recorded at least ten times. V gene TRBV7-2 combines with J gene TRBJ2-7, with D perhaps matching TRBD1 (5 bases). The CDR3 contains 13 residues. V gave up 1 base and J gave up 3 bases, with 7 bases separating them. In germline, CDR1 is SGHTA, CDR2 FQGNSA. CDR3 sequence reads: CASSLGQRYEQYF. CDR3 coding DNA: TGTGCCAGCAGCTTAGGACAGCGCTACGAGCAGTACTTC.

This clonotype was seen more than once but under ten times. V and J are TRBV24-1 and TRBJ2-1; TRBD1 agrees at 7 bases. This CDR3 has 16 amino acids. Germline V gene lookup returns CDR1 KGHDR and CDR2 SFDVKD. With V trimmed by 2 bases and J by 2 bases, 5 bases remained unmatched. Here the CDR3 reads CATSDYRTGTYNEQFF. The CDR3 nucleotides read TGTGCCACCAGTGATTATAGGACAGGTACCTACAATGAGCAGTTCTTC.

The chain uses TRBV3-1 and TRBJ1-4, with a possible D match to TRBD1 (6 bases). CDR3 length equals 15 residues. The germline V gene encodes CDR1 LGHDT and CDR2 YNNKEL (reference sequence). V lost 4 bases to trimming and J lost 4 bases, with 13 bases between them. The CDR3 loop reads CASSPSDSLNEKLFF. The CDR3 DNA follows: TGTGCCAGCAGCCCATCGGACAGTCTTAATGAAAAACTGTTTTTT.

The V and J genes are TRBV7-8 and TRBJ2-7, with D perhaps matching TRBD1 (5 bases). Germline values: CDR1 SGHVS, CDR2 FQNEAQ. The CDR3 runs to 14 residues. The ends were cut back, 3 bases at V and 3 bases at J, with 12 bases in the middle. CDR3 sequence (DNA): TGTGCCAGCAGCTTCGAATACACAGGCTACGAGCAGTACTTC. Translating it yields CASSFEYTGYEQYF.

V and J are TRBV28 and TRBJ1-4; 8 bases line up with TRBD1. Germline values: CDR1 MDHEN, CDR2 SYDVKM. The V gene end was trimmed by 7 bases and the J gene end by 6 bases; junction bases not matched to a gene: 7. The CDR3 is 14 amino acids. The CDR3, as DNA: TGTGCCAGCAACCCCAGGGGGCGCGATGAAAAACTGTTTTTT. Translating it yields CASNPRGRDEKLFF.

V gene TRBV12-3 or TRBV12-4 combines with J gene TRBJ1-2; tentative D call: TRBD1 (5 bases). This CDR3 has 12 residues. With 5 bases removed from V and 10 bases from J, the gap between germline ends came to 14 bases. The CDR3 nucleotides read TGTGCCAGCAGTGGGGGGTGGAAGGCCTACACCTTC. It is translated as CASSGGWKAYTF.

The rearrangement joins TRBV6-1 to TRBJ2-1, with D perhaps TRBD2 (6 bases). The CDR3 has 15 residues. V lost 6 bases, J lost 0 bases, and 12 bases lay in between. Germline CDR1 and CDR2: MNHNS and SASEGT. The CDR3 loop is CASRLDGSSYNEQFF. Here the CDR3 DNA reads TGTGCCAGCAGGCTGGACGGGAGCTCCTACAATGAGCAGTTCTTC.

The gene calls are TRBV27 and TRBJ1-2; no definite D call. This CDR3 spans 11 amino acids. Between the trimmed V and J ends, which lost 10 bases and 5 bases, there was a span of 11 bases. From germline, CDR1 is MNHEY and CDR2 SMNVEV (reference sequence). The CDR3 sequence is CATLNSYGYTF. The DNA of the CDR3 is TGTGCCACCCTAAACAGTTATGGCTACACCTTC.

V and J are TRBV20-1 and TRBJ2-2; 10 bases map to TRBD2. CDR1 DFQATT and CDR2 SNEGSKA come from the germline V gene (reference sequence). The V segment lost 5 bases and the J segment 7 bases; nucleotides outside the gene matches: 7. This CDR3 comprises 14 residues. The CDR3 bases are TGCAGTGCTCCTAAGCGGGGGGGTATCGGGGAGCTGTTTTTT. This translates into CSAPKRGGIGELFF.

The chain's CDR3 is CASSFGGQAANYGYTF. CDR3 sequence (DNA): TGTGCCAGCAGTTTTGGGGGACAGGCAGCTAACTATGGCTACACCTTC. V is TRBV12-3 or TRBV12-4 and J is TRBJ1-2; 8 nucleotides match TRBD1. V gave up 3 bases and J gave up 0 bases; unmatched junction bases: 6. CDR3 size: 16 residues.

At least ten counts were recorded for this clonotype. The chain recombines TRBV7-9 with TRBJ1-3, with D tentatively TRBD1 (6 bases). Germline CDR1 is SEHNR and CDR2 is FQNEAQ (reference sequence). V was trimmed by 5 bases and J by 0 bases, leaving 8 bases between them. The CDR3 has 14 amino acids. The CDR3 is CASSRDISGNTIYF. The DNA for the CDR3 is TGTGCCAGCAGCAGGGACATCTCTGGAAACACCATATATTTT.

This chain joins TRBV5-8 and TRBJ2-1; TRBD2 aligns across 8 bases. V lost 4 bases and J lost 9; bases outside the gene matches: 3. The germline CDR1 and CDR2 sequences are SGHTS and YDEGEE. CDR3 length equals 12 residues. CDR3 amino acids: CASSRSGAEQFF. CDR3 nucleotides: TGTGCCAGCAGCCGTAGCGGGGCTGAGCAGTTCTTC.

The chain uses TRBV10-2 and TRBJ1-4; 7 bases align to TRBD1. V shed 8 bases and J 0 bases; nucleotides not matched to a gene: 6. The CDR3 is 15 amino acids. Germline CDR1 WSHSY, CDR2 SAAADI. The CDR3, as DNA: TGCGCCAGCGGAAGACAGGGAACAACTAATGAAAAACTGTTTTTT. Translating it yields CASGRQGTTNEKLFF.

The V call is TRBV11-2, the J call TRBJ1-6, with 8 bases aligning to TRBD1. The ends lost 5 bases at V and 7 bases at J; junction bases unmatched: 4. The CDR3 totals 14 residues. The germline V gene has CDR1 SGHAT and CDR2 FQNNGV. CDR3 coding DNA: TGTGCCAGCAGCCAGGGGGCAGCGAATTCACCCCTCCACTTT. As protein: CASSQGAANSPLHF.

V usage is TRBV20-1 and J usage is TRBJ2-4, with a possible D match to TRBD2 (6 bases). Looked up from germline, CDR1 is DFQATT and CDR2 is SNEGSKA (reference sequence). Deletions cut 4 bases from V and 7 bases from J, with 20 bases between. CDR3 size: 15 residues. The CDR3, as DNA: TGCAGTGCTAACTCCCGGGACTCCCCGGGGAACATTCAGTACTTC. This encodes CSANSRDSPGNIQYF.

The chain combines TRBV5-1 with TRBJ2-3, with D perhaps matching TRBD1 (5 bases). Germline CDR1 reads SGHRS; CDR2 reads YFSETQ. The CDR3 is 15 amino acids. Trimming took off 4 bases at V and 0 bases at J, with 12 bases between the two ends. The CDR3 reads CASSPWGPSTDTQYF. CDR3 nucleotide sequence: TGCGCCAGCAGCCCTTGGGGCCCAAGCACAGATACGCAGTATTTT.

The DNA for the CDR3 is TGTGCCAGCAGTGACAGACTAGCGGAAGGCTACAATGAGCAGTTCTTC. Its protein product is CASSDRLAEGYNEQFF. The chain links TRBV2 to TRBJ2-1; 9 positions agree with TRBD2. Trimming took 3 bases from V and 3 from J; bases not matched to a gene: 6. This CDR3 is 16 amino acids long. In germline, CDR1 is SNHLY, CDR2 FYNNEI.

The rearrangement links TRBV7-9 to TRBJ2-7, with D perhaps matching TRBD1 (6 bases). Trimming removed 1 base at V and 1 base at J, with 14 bases between. The CDR3 covers 16 residues. Germline loops: CDR1 SEHNR, CDR2 FQNEAQ (reference sequence). The DNA of the CDR3 is TGTGCCAGCAGCTTAGGAAACAGGGCAGGATCCTACGAGCAGTACTTC. Its protein product is CASSLGNRAGSYEQYF. Supplemented by reference TRBV7-9 and TRBJ2-7, the full variable domain reads DTGVSQNPRHKITKRGQNVTFRCDPISEHNRLYWYRQTLGQGPEFLTYFQNEAQLEKSRLLSDRFSAERPKGSFSTLEIQRTEQGDSAMYLCASSLGNRAGSYEQYFGPGTRLTVT.

This chain connects TRBV12-3 or TRBV12-4 to TRBJ1-1; no definite D call. Trimming stripped 6 bases from V and 5 bases from J, with 13 bases between. This CDR3 contains 13 residues. CDR3 nucleotides: TGTGCCAGCAGCTCTCATCGGCGGACTGAAGCTTTCTTT. This codes for CASSSHRRTEAFF.

This clonotype was seen more than once but under ten times. The chain recombines TRBV3-1 with TRBJ2-1; the D gene is possibly TRBD1 (6 bases). CDR1 and CDR2 from the germline V gene are LGHDT and YNNKEL (reference sequence). The V end lost 4 bases, the J end lost 9 bases, and 19 bases lay between the germline ends. The CDR3 totals 15 residues. The CDR3 loop reads CASSRGLPLQGEQFF. In DNA form, the CDR3 reads TGTGCCAGCAGCCGAGGACTCCCTCTACAGGGTGAGCAGTTCTTC.